Below, 28 T cell receptor beta chains from the same sample are listed, as sequenced in a study of T cell responses to AZD1222 COVID-19 vaccine. Here immunoSEQ multiplex PCR was the method, and the copy in TCRdb shows in-frame clones only, minus some. The table includes 100,000 to 120,000 clones, over 85% detected once. The source material was peripheral blood, sampled 28 days after the second AZD1222 dose. The receptors stem from an adult who received the AZD1222 COVID-19 vaccine.

V and J are TRBV10-2 and TRBJ1-1; D is unclear. Germline V CDR1 and CDR2: WSHSY, SAAADI. V shed 5 bases and J shed 1 base, with 8 bases lying between them. The CDR3 runs 13 residues. CDR3 sequence: CASSTQRNTEAFF. Here the CDR3 DNA reads TGCGCCAGCAGTACACAGAGGAACACTGAAGCTTTCTTT.

V gene TRBV19 combines with J gene TRBJ1-5; D possibly corresponds to TRBD1 (6 bases). CDR3 length: 15 residues. Germline V gene data show CDR1 as LNHDA and CDR2 as SQIVND (reference sequence). Trimming pared 6 bases from V and 6 bases from J, leaving 18 bases between. In DNA form, the CDR3 reads TGTGCCAGTAGATCCGCCACAGGGTCCGCTCAGCCCCAGCATTTT. As protein: CASRSATGSAQPQHF.

The rearrangement joins TRBV25-1 to TRBJ1-2, with D possibly TRBD1 on 5 matching bases. Trimming cost V 4 bases and J 4 bases, with 10 bases left between them. This CDR3 has 13 residues. CDR1 MGHDK and CDR2 SYGVNS come from the germline V gene. The CDR3 reads CASSGGWVYGYTF. The CDR3 nucleotides read TGTGCCAGCAGTGGGGGGTGGGTCTATGGCTACACCTTC.

CDR3 coding DNA: TGTGCCAGCAGTTTAGCCAGGGTTGGAGATACGCAGTATTTT. Translated, it gives CASSLARVGDTQYF. The chain combines TRBV27 with TRBJ2-3; the D gene is possibly TRBD1 (5 bases). The V end lost 2 bases, the J end lost 5 bases, and 11 bases lay between the germline ends. Germline values: CDR1 MNHEY, CDR2 SMNVEV (reference sequence). This CDR3 has 14 residues.

The chain links TRBV10-3 to TRBJ1-4, with 8 positions matching TRBD1. Germline CDR1 reads ENHRY; CDR2 reads SYGVKD. The CDR3 is made up of 14 amino acids. After removal of 3 bases from V and 8 bases from J, the junction contained 5 bases not matched to a gene. The CDR3 coding sequence is TGTGCCATCAGTGACCCCGGACAGGGAGAAAAACTGTTTTTT. This gives the protein CAISDPGQGEKLFF.

The chain has TRBV18 and TRBJ2-5, with D hard to call. Germline V lookup: CDR1 KGHSH, CDR2 LQKENI. Deletions cut 3 bases from V and 3 bases from J, with 5 bases between. This CDR3 has 12 residues. In DNA, the CDR3 is TGTGCCAGCTCACCGGTAGAAGAGACCCAGTACTTC. This translates into CASSPVEETQYF.

The chain uses TRBV5-1 and TRBJ2-7, with D maybe TRBD2 (6 bases). Between the trimmed V and J ends, which lost 4 bases and 0 bases, there was a span of 11 bases. Germline CDR1 and CDR2: SGHRS and YFSETQ. The CDR3 length is 14 residues. CDR3 sequence reads: CASSTGTFSYEQYF. CDR3 nucleotides: TGCGCCAGCAGCACCGGGACTTTCTCCTACGAGCAGTACTTC.

CDR3: CASSRRGQEDTEAFF. The CDR3 bases are TGCGCCAGCAGCCGTAGGGGACAGGAAGACACTGAAGCTTTCTTT. This chain joins TRBV4-1 and TRBJ1-1; TRBD1 aligns across 8 bases. J lost 3 bases, V lost 4 bases, and 7 bases had no gene match. Germline CDR1 MGHRA, CDR2 YSYEKL. This CDR3 has 15 amino acids.

The rearrangement joins TRBV4-2 to TRBJ2-7; D is unclear. This CDR3 is built from 13 residues. Germline V gene lookup returns CDR1 LGHNA and CDR2 YNFKEQ. V was cut by 1 base and J by 3 bases, with 7 bases left in between. CDR3 coding DNA: TGTGCCAGCAGCCAAGGATCCCGCTACGAGCAGTACTTC. Translating it yields CASSQGSRYEQYF.

The CDR3 region is CASSYSNRGAGNTIYF. CDR3 DNA: TGTGCCAGCAGTTACTCGAACCGTGGAGCGGGCAACACCATATATTTT. The rearrangement links TRBV6-5 to TRBJ1-3; D is undetermined. Germline-derived CDR1 and CDR2 are MNHEY and SVGAGI. The CDR3 spans 16 residues. V was pared by 0 bases and J by 7 bases, with 16 bases between.

The chain is built from TRBV3-1 (or the pseudogene TRBV3-2) and TRBJ1-2, with 9 positions matching TRBD1. The CDR3 contains 16 residues. Losses at the gene ends were 4 bases for V and 6 bases for J; bases not matched to a gene: 12. Germline V CDR1 and CDR2: LGHDT, YNNKEL (reference sequence). DNA for the CDR3: TGTGCCAGCAGCCCTACGCCCTCGGACAGGGGAAATGGCTACACCTTC. Its translation: CASSPTPSDRGNGYTF.

This clone has only a few counts. The CDR3 spells CASSYGTARADGYTF. The CDR3 DNA sequence: TGCGCCAGCAGCTACGGGACAGCCCGTGCAGATGGCTACACCTTC. The V call is TRBV5-1, the J call TRBJ1-2, with 7 nucleotides matching TRBD1. Germline CDR1 and CDR2: SGHRS and YFSETQ. The V segment lost 3 bases and the J segment 6 bases; nucleotides outside the gene matches: 11. The CDR3 totals 15 residues.

The chain joins TRBV19 to TRBJ2-5, with 15 nucleotides matching TRBD2. J lost 6 bases, V lost 7 bases, and 9 bases had no gene match. The CDR3 consists of 16 residues. Germline values: CDR1 LNHDA, CDR2 SQIVND (reference sequence). CDR3 in amino acids: CASNAGTSGGWKTQYF. In DNA form, the CDR3 reads TGTGCCAGTAATGCCGGGACTAGCGGGGGGTGGAAGACCCAGTACTTC.

The chain links TRBV6-5 to TRBJ1-5; D perhaps matches TRBD1 (5 bases). This CDR3 comprises 14 residues. Germline loops: CDR1 MNHEY, CDR2 SVGAGI. Trimming cost V 7 bases and J 2 bases, with 12 bases left between them. CDR3 DNA: TGTGCCAGCACCCCGACAGTGGGCAATCAGCCCCAGCATTTT. Encoded protein: CASTPTVGNQPQHF.

The gene calls are TRBV19 and TRBJ1-5; D is ambiguous. Germline CDR1 reads LNHDA; CDR2 reads SQIVND (reference sequence). Trimming shortened V by 7 bases and J by 9 bases, and 22 bases separated the two germline ends. The CDR3 extends over 15 amino acids. CDR3 loop: CASTLGGGRTGPQHF. In nucleotides, the CDR3 is TGTGCCAGTACCCTAGGAGGAGGGCGAACTGGGCCCCAGCATTTT.

V gene TRBV21-1 combines with J gene TRBJ1-2; whether TRBD1, the table's D call, matches the DNA was not checked. TRBV21-1 is tagged as a pseudogene. The CDR3 runs to 15 residues. In DNA, the CDR3 is TGTGCCAGCAGCAAAGAGATCGGACAGTCTTATGGCTACACCTTC. Translated: CASSKEIGQSYGYTF.

The gene calls are TRBV28 and TRBJ1-4; D is unclear. The V end was cut by 3 bases, the J end by 0 bases, with 14 bases between. CDR1 and CDR2 (germline): MDHEN, SYDVKM. This CDR3 has 17 amino acids. The CDR3 region is CASSFLGSDATNEKLFF. CDR3 sequence (DNA): TGTGCCAGCAGTTTCCTCGGAAGCGATGCAACTAATGAAAAACTGTTTTTT.

The rearrangement joins TRBV11-3 to TRBJ1-6; unclear D gene. This CDR3 spans 14 amino acids. V lost 5 bases to trimming and J lost 6 bases, with 11 bases between them. Germline V gene data show CDR1 as SGHNT and CDR2 as YENEEA. For the CDR3, the DNA is TGTGCCAGCAGCCAGGACCGGGGTAATTCACCCCTCCACTTT. Its protein product is CASSQDRGNSPLHF. Drawing the rest from reference TRBV11-3 and TRBJ1-6, the complete variable domain is EAGVVQSPRYKIIEKKQPVAFWCNPISGHNTLYWYLQNLGQGPELLIRYENEEAVDDSQLPKDRFSAERLKGVDSTLKIQPAELGDSAVYLCASSQDRGNSPLHFGNGTRLTVT.

The chain carries TRBV9 and TRBJ2-7, with TRBD2 matching 7 bases. The J segment lost 7 bases and the V segment lost 0 bases, leaving 7 bases of the junction unmatched. The CDR3 loop spans 14 amino acids. CDR1 and CDR2 (germline): SGDLS, YYNGEE. The CDR3 region has the DNA TGTGCCAGCAGCGTAGTTGCGGGAGTCGGTGAGCAGTACTTC. Protein sequence: CASSVVAGVGEQYF.

V usage is TRBV6-5 and J usage is TRBJ1-2; possibly TRBD1 for D (5 bases). V shed 2 bases and J shed 6 bases, with 16 bases lying between them. The germline V gene has CDR1 MNHEY and CDR2 SVGAGI. This CDR3 region has 15 residues. CDR3 protein: CASSYGLLAGNGYTF. Here the CDR3 DNA reads TGTGCCAGCAGTTACGGTTTGTTGGCAGGGAATGGCTACACCTTC.

With regard to this clone: Other DNA sequences of this sample code for an identical CDR3. The rearrangement uses TRBV28 and TRBJ2-3; D ambiguous. This CDR3 contains 13 residues. In germline, CDR1 is MDHEN, CDR2 SYDVKM. V shed 7 bases and J shed 0 bases, with 8 bases lying between them. CDR3 loop: CASTSGSTDTQYF. DNA of the CDR3: TGTGCCAGCACCTCCGGGAGCACAGATACGCAGTATTTT.

This rearrangement joins TRBV30 to TRBJ2-7; no definite D call. CDR1 and CDR2 (germline): GTSNPN, SVGIG (reference sequence). Between the trimmed V and J ends, which lost 1 base and 0 bases, there was a span of 10 bases. The CDR3 contains 14 residues. In DNA form, the CDR3 reads TGTGCCTGGAGTGAGTCTAACAACTCCTACGAGCAGTACTTC. It yields the protein CAWSESNNSYEQYF.

This chain joins TRBV6-5 and TRBJ1-1, with TRBD1 as a possible D gene (5 bases). Deletions cut 5 bases from V and 3 bases from J, with 16 bases between. Looked up from germline, CDR1 is MNHEY and CDR2 is SVGAGI. The CDR3 has 15 residues. As DNA, the CDR3 is TGTGCCAGCAGTCACGGGGCCCCCGCGCACACTGAAGCTTTCTTT. As protein: CASSHGAPAHTEAFF.

The chain employs TRBV19 and TRBJ2-5; 11 bases line up with TRBD2. CDR3 length: 15 amino acids. CDR1 and CDR2 (germline): LNHDA, SQIVND (reference sequence). V dropped 2 bases and J dropped 2; count of bases not matched to a gene: 1. The chain's CDR3 is CASSILAGGQETQYF. CDR3 DNA sequence: TGTGCCAGTAGTATACTAGCGGGGGGACAAGAGACCCAGTACTTC.

V usage is TRBV9 and J usage is TRBJ1-3; 7 bases are a match to TRBD1. Germline values: CDR1 SGDLS, CDR2 YYNGEE. There are 17 residues in the CDR3. V lost 0 bases, J lost 4 bases, and 10 bases stayed unmatched. The CDR3 protein is CASSVARGRSTGNTIYF. DNA for the CDR3: TGTGCCAGCAGCGTAGCTAGGGGGCGAAGTACCGGAAACACCATATATTTT.

V gene TRBV10-3 combines with J gene TRBJ2-7, with a tentative D call TRBD2 (5 bases). The CDR3 is made up of 11 amino acids. Trimming cost V 5 bases and J 4 bases, with 6 bases left between them. CDR1 is ENHRY and CDR2 is SYGVKD in the germline V gene. DNA for the CDR3: TGTGCCATCAGTACTAGTTACGAGCAGTACTTC. Translation gives CAISTSYEQYF.

CDR3 sequence: CASSTQGSGANVLTF. The DNA of the CDR3 is TGTGCCAGTAGTACCCAGGGCTCTGGGGCCAACGTCCTGACTTTC. This sequence joins TRBV19 and TRBJ2-6; a possible D gene is TRBD1 (5 bases). Trimming pared 4 bases from V and 0 bases from J, leaving 7 bases between. The CDR3 totals 15 residues. Germline V gives CDR1 LNHDA, CDR2 SQIVND (reference sequence).

This chain links TRBV13 with TRBJ1-2, with D possibly being TRBD1 (6 bases). CDR1 PRHDT and CDR2 FYEKMQ come from the germline V gene (reference sequence). This CDR3 is built from 15 residues. Trimming cost V 5 bases and J 4 bases, with 17 bases left between them. This CDR3 is CASSNTRTGTYGYTF. CDR3 DNA: TGTGCCAGCAGCAACACACGTACAGGGACCTATGGCTACACCTTC.